A selection of T cell receptor beta chains follows, all from one sample in a study of OX40 agonist ivuxolimab in advanced cancers. TCRdb's copy holds only in-frame clones and misses some; the assay was immunoSEQ multiplex PCR. Seen here are nearly 60,000 clones, over 75% observed once, and the top ten hold more than 3%. This material consisted of CD4+ or CD8+ T cells sorted from blood, taken in a trial of the OX40 agonist ivuxolimab. Receptor source: an adult with an advanced solid tumor such as melanoma, head and neck, liver or kidney cancer. Each CDR3 is given with its conserved first and last residue. A D gene is named only where the DNA matches it firmly. The size of a clone is reported for some rows only, either as once, few or many, or as a class for expanded clones.

J gene,V gene,clone size,D gene,CDR3 DNA,CDR3 protein
TRBJ1-2,TRBV7-2,.,.,TGTGCCAGCAGCTTACCGGGTGGCTATGGCTACACCTTC,CASSLPGGYGYTF
TRBJ1-1,TRBV2,.,.,TGTGCCAGCAGTGATCTTGGAAACACTGAAGCTTTCTTT,CASSDLGNTEAFF
TRBJ1-2,TRBV27,.,TRBD1,TGTGCCAGCAGTCGATGGTTGACAGGGGGCCGGCCGGGGGATGGCTACACCTTC,CASSRWLTGGRPGDGYTF
TRBJ2-1,TRBV5-4,.,TRBD1,TGTGCCAGCAGCCCAACCGGGACAGTAGACAATGAGCAGTTCTTC,CASSPTGTVDNEQFF
TRBJ1-1,TRBV28,.,.,TGTGCCACCCTTTCCCGGCCTGAAGCTTTCTTT,CATLSRPEAFF
TRBJ2-3,TRBV28,.,.,TGTGCCAGCAGTTTACAGCTCACCCACACAGATACGCAGTATTTT,CASSLQLTHTDTQYF
TRBJ1-1,TRBV5-1,.,.,TGCGCCAGCAGCTTGTCACCGGGAGGCACTGAAGCTTTCTTT,CASSLSPGGTEAFF
TRBJ2-1,TRBV27,.,.,TGTGCCAGCAGTTTTAACTTTCTCTCCTACAATGAGCAGTTCTTC,CASSFNFLSYNEQFF
TRBJ1-1,TRBV5-8,.,.,TGTGCCAGCGGATATGACCGGAGCACTGAAGCTTTCTTT,CASGYDRSTEAFF
TRBJ1-1,TRBV5-6,.,.,TGTGCCAGCAGGGTCTTCATCAGGGAGGAGAACACTGAAGCTTTCTTT,CASRVFIREENTEAFF
TRBJ2-1,TRBV19,.,.,TGTGCCAGTAGTATAGATCATACAGGGCCCTACAATGAGCAGTTCTTC,CASSIDHTGPYNEQFF
TRBJ2-1,TRBV2,.,TRBD2,TGTGCCAGTAAACTAGCGGGAGGGCCAGTTGAGCAGTTCTTC,CASKLAGGPVEQFF
TRBJ2-7,TRBV6-1,.,TRBD1,TGTGCCGGGGGACAGGGCCTTTCCTACGAGCAGTACTTC,CAGGQGLSYEQYF
TRBJ2-7,TRBV7-2,.,.,TGTGCCAGCAGCCCCCGTTCCTACGAGCAGTACTTC,CASSPRSYEQYF
TRBJ2-1,TRBV30,.,TRBD1,TGTGCCTGGAGTTGGGGGACAGGATACAATGAGCAGTTCTTC,CAWSWGTGYNEQFF
TRBJ2-5,TRBV11-3,once,TRBD2,TGTGCCAGCAGCGGACTAGCGGGGGAGGGAGAGACCCAGTACTTC,CASSGLAGEGETQYF
TRBJ1-1,TRBV30,.,TRBD1,TGTGCCTGGAGTGCTTGGGACAGACTGAACACTGAAGCTTTCTTT,CAWSAWDRLNTEAFF
TRBJ2-1,TRBV7-9,once,TRBD2,TGTGCCAGCAGCTTAGCGCTTGTAGCGGGAGTCTACAATGAGCAGTTCTTC,CASSLALVAGVYNEQFF
TRBJ1-1,TRBV25-1,.,.,TGTGCCAGCAGTGGAGTAGGGGATTTGACTGAAGCTTTCTTT,CASSGVGDLTEAFF
TRBJ1-1,TRBV28,.,.,TGTGCCAGCACCCCGCGGTTGGGTACTGAAGCTTTCTTT,CASTPRLGTEAFF
TRBJ2-5,TRBV7-2,.,TRBD1,TGTGCCAGCAGCTGGGACAGGGGAATGGAGACCCAGTACTTC,CASSWDRGMETQYF
TRBJ1-5,TRBV18,.,TRBD1,TGTGCCAGCTCGCCGGGACAGAGCAATCAGCCCCAGCATTTT,CASSPGQSNQPQHF
TRBJ2-1,TRBV28,.,TRBD2,TGTGCCAGCAGTTCCGGGACTACTCTGAATGAGCAGTTCTTC,CASSSGTTLNEQFF
TRBJ1-1,TRBV30,.,.,TGTGCCTGGAAGGGTCGGGAAAACACTGAAGCTTTCTTT,CAWKGRENTEAFF
TRBJ2-1,TRBV5-1,.,.,TGCGCCAGCAGCTTGGTAGTGACTCCGAGCTCCTACAATGAGCAGTTCTTC,CASSLVVTPSSYNEQFF
TRBJ2-7,TRBV5-4,.,.,TGTGCCAGCAGCTCCGCTCGGGGACGGGACGAGCAGTACTTC,CASSSARGRDEQYF
TRBJ1-2,TRBV30,.,.,TGTGCCTGGAGTGATCAGGTGGTTGGCTATGGCTACACCTTC,CAWSDQVVGYGYTF
TRBJ2-5,TRBV18,.,.,TGTGCCAGCTCACCGGGGAACCAAGAGACCCAGTACTTC,CASSPGNQETQYF
TRBJ1-3,TRBV5-6,.,.,TGTGCCAGCAGCCGGACAGCTGGAAACACCATATATTTT,CASSRTAGNTIYF
TRBJ1-1,TRBV18,.,.,TGTGCCAGCTCAACAGGGACTTTAGACACTGAAGCTTTCTTT,CASSTGTLDTEAFF
TRBJ2-7,TRBV2,few,.,TGTGCCAGCAGTGAAACAGGGAGTTGGGTAGGCGAGCAGTACTTC,CASSETGSWVGEQYF
TRBJ1-1,TRBV11-2,.,TRBD1,TGTGCCAGCAGCTCGCGAGGGACAGGGGAAGCTTTCTTT,CASSSRGTGEAFF
TRBJ2-3,TRBV7-3,.,TRBD2,TGTGCCAGCAGCTTAATGGGACTAGCGGGAGATACGCAGTATTTT,CASSLMGLAGDTQYF
TRBJ2-2,TRBV10-3,.,.,TGTGCCATCAGTGAGTCGGGTCGGGGAGGGGAGCTGTTTTTT,CAISESGRGGELFF
TRBJ2-2,TRBV9,.,.,TGTGCCAGCAGCGTAAACGACAGGCCTGAGCGTGGCGGGGAGCTGTTTTTT,CASSVNDRPERGGELFF
TRBJ1-2,TRBV28,.,.,TGTGCCAGCAGCCGCCCAGAGGGGGCTAACTATGGCTACACCTTC,CASSRPEGANYGYTF
TRBJ1-4,TRBV28,.,TRBD1,TGTGCCAGCAGTTCATTGGGGACAGGCGGCGGATTCGGGGAACTGTTTTTT,CASSSLGTGGGFGELFF
TRBJ1-4,TRBV30,.,.,TGTGCCTGGAGTGTAGAGGGCCTAAAACTGTTTTTT,CAWSVEGLKLFF
TRBJ1-6,TRBV27,.,.,TGTGCCAGCAGCCAAGGACAGATAAATTCACCCCTCCACTTT,CASSQGQINSPLHF
TRBJ1-3,TRBV14,once,.,TGTGCCAGCAGCCATACCCGGGGCCCCATCTTGTCGGACACCATATATTTT,CASSHTRGPILSDTIYF
TRBJ1-2,TRBV9,.,TRBD1,TGTGCCAGCAGCCCCTCTCGAACTGACAGGGGAAGTCTTGGCTACACCTTC,CASSPSRTDRGSLGYTF
TRBJ2-7,TRBV18,.,.,TGTGCCAGCCGAAAGAACGCCGAGCAGTACTTC,CASRKNAEQYF
TRBJ2-5,TRBV18,.,.,TGTGCCAGCTCACCGTCGGAAGGGGAGACCCAGTACTTC,CASSPSEGETQYF
TRBJ1-4,TRBV28,.,.,TGTGCCAGCACAACTGGGGCGGGTCCTGACGAAAAACTGTTTTTT,CASTTGAGPDEKLFF
TRBJ2-7,TRBV14,.,.,TGTGCCAGCAGCCAAGTTAGGGCAGGCGAGCAGTACTTC,CASSQVRAGEQYF
TRBJ2-1,TRBV19,.,.,TGTGCCAGTAGTACCCATTCCTACAATGAGCAGTTCTTC,CASSTHSYNEQFF
TRBJ1-2,TRBV19,few,.,TGTGCCACCAGAGTCGAGGGGCGTCGGGACTATGGCTACACCTTC,CATRVEGRRDYGYTF